One and the same sample provided the 22 T cell receptor beta chains below, sequenced in a study of T cell responses to AZD1222 COVID-19 vaccine. Generated by immunoSEQ multiplex PCR, the TCRdb table keeps only in-frame clones and is missing some. This sample has around 28,000 clones, with roughly 90% found just once. The sample here was peripheral blood, taken on day 0 of AZD1222 vaccination. These receptor sequences come from an adult in good health.

The chain joins TRBV30 to TRBJ1-6; 10 positions agree with TRBD1. V dropped 3 bases and J dropped 7; count of bases not matched to a gene: 6. The CDR3 extends over 15 amino acids. Germline V CDR1 and CDR2: GTSNPN, SVGIG (reference sequence). The CDR3, as DNA: TGTGCCTGGAGAACACCGGGACAGGGGAATTCACCCCTCCACTTT. This translates into CAWRTPGQGNSPLHF.

This rearrangement joins TRBV5-4 to TRBJ2-5; 7 bases fit TRBD1. Unmatched junction bases numbered 5, after V lost 4 bases and J lost 2 bases. The CDR3 is 14 amino acids. Germline assignment: CDR1 SGHNT and CDR2 YYREEE (reference sequence). The CDR3 DNA is TGTGCCAGCAGCGTACGGGGACAGCAAGAGACCCAGTACTTC. Translating it yields CASSVRGQQETQYF.

The V gene is TRBV7-9, the J gene TRBJ1-2; TRBD1 matches at 8 bases. The ends lost 5 bases at V and 4 bases at J; junction bases unmatched: 6. This CDR3 is 14 amino acids long. Germline CDR1 reads SEHNR; CDR2 reads FQNEAQ (reference sequence). CDR3 in DNA: TGTGCCAGCAGCGCCGGGGACAGGCCCTATGGCTACACCTTC. Translated: CASSAGDRPYGYTF.

The chain carries TRBV7-2 and TRBJ2-2; D may be TRBD2 (5 bases). Germline lookup yields CDR1 SGHTA and CDR2 FQGNSA. The CDR3 spans 14 residues. V shed 4 bases and J shed 3 bases, with 9 bases lying between them. This chain's CDR3 is CASSSLRDTGELFF. The CDR3 DNA follows: TGTGCCAGCAGCTCGTTGAGGGACACCGGGGAGCTGTTTTTT.

V usage is TRBV6-2 or TRBV6-3 and J usage is TRBJ2-1, with TRBD2 matching over 8 bases. Germline assignment: CDR1 MNHEY and CDR2 SVGEGT. The CDR3 runs to 18 residues. V shed 6 bases and J 0 bases; nucleotides not matched to a gene: 13. The CDR3 loop reads CASSIGLAGLSSYNEQFF. Here the CDR3 DNA reads TGTGCCAGCAGCATCGGGCTAGCGGGTTTGAGCTCCTACAATGAGCAGTTCTTC.

V gene TRBV2 combines with J gene TRBJ1-4; no clear D gene. The CDR3 loop spans 13 amino acids. Trimming cost V 4 bases and J 4 bases, with 7 bases left between them. The germline gives CDR1 SNHLY, CDR2 FYNNEI. The CDR3 loop reads CASSGQDNEKLFF. In DNA form, the CDR3 reads TGTGCCAGCAGTGGGCAGGATAATGAAAAACTGTTTTTT. Looking up the rest from reference TRBV2 and TRBJ1-4 gives the full variable domain: EPEVTQTPSHQVTQMGQEVILRCVPISNHLYFYWYRQILGQKVEFLVSFYNNEISEKSEIFDDQFSVERPDGSNFTLKIRSTKLEDSAMYFCASSGQDNEKLFFGSGTQLSVL.

V usage is TRBV5-5 and J usage is TRBJ2-7; no reliable D call. V lost 6 bases, J lost 0 bases, and 10 bases lay in between. This CDR3 spans 13 amino acids. The germline gives CDR1 SGHKS, CDR2 YYEKEE (reference sequence). CDR3 DNA: TGTGCCAGCACCCTCCCCAGCTCCTACGAGCAGTACTTC. This translates into CASTLPSSYEQYF.

This sequence joins TRBV7-8 and TRBJ2-4, with 8 bases that match TRBD1. The CDR3 is made up of 18 amino acids. V shed 4 bases and J 0 bases; nucleotides not matched to a gene: 11. In germline, CDR1 is SGHVS, CDR2 FQNEAQ. CDR3 amino acids: CASSSEQGATLAKNIQYF. CDR3 in DNA: TGTGCCAGCAGCTCCGAGCAGGGGGCCACCTTAGCCAAAAACATTCAGTACTTC.

The chain joins TRBV30 to TRBJ1-2; D is unclear. The length of the CDR3 is 12 residues. Germline V gene lookup returns CDR1 GTSNPN and CDR2 SVGIG (reference sequence). V lost 0 bases and J 3 bases, leaving 5 bases between the germline ends. CDR3 loop: CAWSVRHYGYTF. In nucleotides, the CDR3 is TGTGCCTGGAGTGTACGACACTATGGCTACACCTTC.

This chain joins TRBV29-1 and TRBJ2-1, with 10 positions matching TRBD2. This CDR3 region has 13 residues. J lost 9 bases, V lost 3 bases, and 5 bases had no gene match. The germline V gene has CDR1 SQVTM and CDR2 ANQGSEA. CDR3 residues: CSVDASGSAEQFF. CDR3 coding DNA: TGCAGCGTTGATGCTAGCGGGAGTGCTGAGCAGTTCTTC.

This clone was counted a few times. This sequence joins TRBV11-2 and TRBJ2-7; D not certain. The ends were cut back, 1 base at V and 1 base at J, with 11 bases in the middle. The germline V gene encodes CDR1 SGHAT and CDR2 FQNNGV. The CDR3 contains 15 residues. CDR3 loop: CASSLGWALSYEQYF. In nucleotides, the CDR3 is TGTGCCAGCAGCTTAGGATGGGCTCTGTCCTACGAGCAGTACTTC.

The gene calls are TRBV6-5 and TRBJ1-2; 7 positions agree with TRBD1. From germline, CDR1 is MNHEY and CDR2 SVGAGI. With 6 bases clipped from V and 6 bases from J, the junction kept 10 bases outside the gene matches. The CDR3 has 14 amino acids. CDR3 loop: CASRVGDSSNGYTF. The CDR3 nucleotides read TGTGCCAGCAGGGTAGGGGACAGCTCAAATGGCTACACCTTC.

The rearrangement joins TRBV27 to TRBJ2-1, with 9 bases identical to TRBD2. With V trimmed by 7 bases and J by 5 bases, 12 bases remained unmatched. The CDR3 is made up of 16 amino acids. The V gene's germline CDR1 is MNHEY and CDR2 SMNVEV (reference sequence). The CDR3 region is CASNRKPGLANNEQFF. Here the CDR3 DNA reads TGTGCCAGCAACCGGAAGCCGGGACTAGCCAACAATGAGCAGTTCTTC.

The V call is TRBV7-9, the J call TRBJ2-3; perhaps TRBD1 as D (5 bases). Deletions cut 2 bases from V and 1 base from J, with 10 bases between. This CDR3 comprises 15 residues. Per germline, CDR1 SEHNR and CDR2 FQNEAQ (reference sequence). In nucleotides, the CDR3 is TGTGCCAGCAGCTTATCAGGGTTTGGCACAGATACGCAGTATTTT. It translates to CASSLSGFGTDTQYF.

The chain recombines TRBV5-4 with TRBJ2-6; weak D call: TRBD2 (6 bases). V gave up 6 bases and J gave up 4 bases, with 17 bases separating them. The CDR3 is 16 amino acids. Looked up from germline, CDR1 is SGHNT and CDR2 is YYREEE (reference sequence). The CDR3 region is CASTGGGLTGANVLTF. CDR3 nucleotide sequence: TGTGCCAGCACCGGGGGTGGCCTCACAGGGGCCAACGTCCTGACTTTC. Using reference TRBV5-4 and TRBJ2-6 for the parts outside the CDR3, the full variable domain is ETGVTQSPTHLIKTRGQQVTLRCSSQSGHNTVSWYQQALGQGPQFIFQYYREEENGRGNFPPRFSGLQFPNYSSELNVNALELDDSALYLCASTGGGLTGANVLTFGAGSRLTVL.

The rearrangement joins TRBV13 to TRBJ1-2; 7 nucleotides line up with TRBD1. CDR1 PRHDT and CDR2 FYEKMQ come from the germline V gene (reference sequence). Unmatched junction bases numbered 7, after V lost 5 bases and J lost 4 bases. CDR3 size: 14 residues. CDR3 residues: CASSARQGTYGYTF. CDR3 nucleotide sequence: TGTGCCAGCAGCGCCCGACAGGGAACCTATGGCTACACCTTC.

Here the CDR3 reads CASSLSDRAYYEQYF. The CDR3, as DNA: TGTGCCAGCTCACTATCGGACAGGGCCTACTACGAGCAGTACTTC. The V call is TRBV18, the J call TRBJ2-7, with 8 bases identical to TRBD1. J was trimmed by 3 bases and V by 4 bases; bases with no gene match: 8. Germline assignment: CDR1 KGHSH and CDR2 LQKENI. The CDR3 runs 15 residues.

V usage is TRBV28 and J usage is TRBJ2-1; D perhaps matches TRBD2 (5 bases). This CDR3 has 18 amino acids. The V gene's germline CDR1 is MDHEN and CDR2 SYDVKM. V dropped 7 bases and J dropped 8 bases, with 30 bases sitting between them. In DNA form, the CDR3 reads TGTGCCAGCAAAAGACTATCCCCCCCGGCAGTACGTCGCGATGAGCAGTTCTTC. Amino acids: CASKRLSPPAVRRDEQFF.

This clone is a singleton in its sample. The chain links TRBV28 to TRBJ1-1; TRBD1 might be the D (5 bases). The CDR3 covers 18 residues. Germline assignment: CDR1 MDHEN and CDR2 SYDVKM. Trimming cost V 3 bases and J 3 bases, with 23 bases left between them. The CDR3: CASSFYQGKRVRDTEAFF. The CDR3 coding sequence is TGTGCCAGCAGTTTTTATCAGGGAAAGCGTGTTAGGGACACTGAAGCTTTCTTT.

CDR3 amino acids: CASSLGLADNYEQYF. In DNA, the CDR3 is TGTGCCAGCAGCTTGGGGCTAGCGGATAACTACGAGCAGTACTTC. The chain employs TRBV11-3 and TRBJ2-7; 7 bases match TRBD2. The CDR3 is made up of 15 amino acids. Trimming at V came to 3 bases and at J to 3 bases, leaving 8 bases not matched to a gene. Germline assignment: CDR1 SGHNT and CDR2 YENEEA.

In its sample, this clone was seen a few times. The chain joins TRBV7-3 to TRBJ2-7; 9 nucleotides agree with TRBD1. CDR1 is SGHTA and CDR2 is FQGTGA in the germline V gene. This CDR3 has 15 residues. V gave up 5 bases and J gave up 4 bases; unmatched junction bases: 9. CDR3 sequence: CASSADRGYGYEQYF. CDR3 in DNA: TGTGCCAGCAGCGCGGACAGGGGATATGGGTACGAGCAGTACTTC.

V gene TRBV7-2 combines with J gene TRBJ1-2, with 9 positions matching TRBD1. V shed 4 bases and J 4 bases; nucleotides not matched to a gene: 7. CDR3 size: 15 residues. The germline gives CDR1 SGHTA, CDR2 FQGNSA. In DNA form, the CDR3 reads TGTGCCAGCAGCTGGTTTGGGGGACAGGGCTATGGCTACACCTTC. Translating it yields CASSWFGGQGYGYTF.